Listed below are T cell receptor beta chains from one sample, sequenced in a study of graft-versus-host responses after intestinal transplantation. This table comes from immunoSEQ multiplex PCR, and its TCRdb copy is limited to in-frame clones, with some not included. The sample gives more than 85,000 clones, roughly 80% of which show up once; about 0.8% is in the top ten. Antigens of these TCRs are unknown. The source was unstimulated CD4+ T cells sorted from spleen or lymph node cells, collected before intestinal transplant. These receptors all stem from a human donor who received an intestinal transplant. Both conserved end residues are part of each CDR3. The D gene is left open where the match is weak. Clone sizes are given selectively: once, few, many, or a class where the clone is expanded.

>TRBV5-6|TRBJ2-3|.|TRBD2
CASRRETGAKSF
TGTGCCAGCAGGCGGGAGACCGGGGCCAAATCTTTT
>TRBV7-2|TRBJ2-1|.|TRBD2
CASIQGGSYNEQFF
TGTGCCAGCATTCAGGGAGGGTCCTACAATGAGCAGTTCTTC
>TRBV11-2|TRBJ2-1|once|TRBD2
CASSLGLAGGYNEQFF
TGTGCCAGCAGCTTAGGGTTAGCGGGAGGTTACAATGAGCAGTTCTTC
>TRBV6-5|TRBJ1-4|.|TRBD1
CASSYSSRGRGEKLFF
TGTGCCAGCAGTTACTCGTCGAGGGGGCGTGGGGAAAAACTGTTTTTT
>TRBV7-2|TRBJ2-5|.|.
CASSLGGGPKTQYF
TGTGCCAGCAGCTTAGGCGGGGGCCCGAAGACCCAGTACTTC
>TRBV29-1|TRBJ2-1|.|TRBD2
CSVARSGTSGGANEQFF
TGCAGCGTCGCCCGGTCCGGGACTAGCGGGGGGGCCAATGAGCAGTTCTTC
>TRBV6-1|TRBJ2-5|.|TRBD1
CASRGQVWQETQYF
TGTGCCAGCAGGGGACAGGTGTGGCAAGAGACCCAGTACTTC
>TRBV19|TRBJ1-4|.|TRBD1
CASKRRGLPTEKLFF
TGTGCCAGTAAGCGCAGGGGGCTACCAACCGAAAAACTGTTTTTT
>TRBV28|TRBJ1-1|.|.
CASRGLVSMNTEAFF
TGTGCCAGCAGGGGGCTAGTGTCGATGAACACTGAAGCTTTCTTT
>TRBV18|TRBJ1-2|.|TRBD1
CASSETDRDYGYTF
TGTGCCAGCTCAGAGACGGACAGGGACTATGGCTACACCTTC
>TRBV6-1|TRBJ2-7|once|.
CATIYGPSYEQYF
TGTGCCACCATCTATGGTCCCTCCTACGAGCAGTACTTC
>TRBV6-6|TRBJ2-5|.|TRBD2
CASRGAGSLQETQYF
TGTGCCAGCAGGGGAGCGGGGAGCCTCCAAGAGACCCAGTACTTC
>TRBV6-5|TRBJ2-5|.|.
CASSHSGQETQYF
TGTGCCAGCAGCCATAGCGGCCAAGAGACCCAGTACTTC
>TRBV9|TRBJ2-1|.|.
CASSPQGLSYNEQFF
TGTGCCAGCAGCCCACAGGGTCTCTCCTACAATGAGCAGTTCTTC
>TRBV7-2|TRBJ2-1|.|.
CASSLAGGGEQFF
TGTGCCAGCAGCTTAGCCGGGGGAGGCGAGCAGTTCTTC
>TRBV18|TRBJ2-7|.|.
CASSRGYEQYF
TGTGCCAGCTCTCGAGGCTACGAGCAGTACTTC
>TRBV6-1|TRBJ2-1|.|.
CASVEPRSYNEQFF
TGTGCCAGCGTGGAGCCCCGCTCCTACAATGAGCAGTTCTTC
>TRBV5-1|TRBJ2-2|once|.
CASSPSRGFEGTGELFF
TGCGCCAGCAGCCCTAGTCGGGGGTTCGAAGGGACCGGGGAGCTGTTTTTT
>TRBV5-1|TRBJ2-1|.|.
CAIVTSSYNEQFF
TGCGCCATCGTAACTAGCTCCTACAATGAGCAGTTCTTC
>TRBV16|TRBJ1-5|.|.
CASSQSGQGRANQPQHF
TGTGCCAGCAGCCAATCGGGGCAGGGGCGGGCTAATCAGCCCCAGCATTTT
>TRBV6-6|TRBJ1-1|.|.
CATKPGEANTEAFF
TGTGCCACTAAACCGGGGGAGGCGAACACTGAAGCTTTCTTT
>TRBV19|TRBJ2-1|.|TRBD2
CASTSSGRAYNEQFF
TGTGCCAGTACCTCTAGCGGGAGGGCGTACAATGAGCAGTTCTTC
>TRBV6-4|TRBJ2-7|.|.
CASSPPRQSDEQYF
TGTGCCAGCTCTCCACCTAGGCAGAGCGACGAGCAGTACTTC
>TRBV2|TRBJ1-2|.|.
CASSDTGGGYGYTF
TGTGCCAGCAGTGATACGGGGGGGGGCTATGGCTACACCTTC
>TRBV9|TRBJ1-5|once|TRBD1
CASSPLSGQGGANQPQHF
TGTGCCAGCAGCCCGCTCTCTGGACAGGGGGGGGCCAATCAGCCCCAGCATTTT
>TRBV2|TRBJ1-3|.|.
CASGTNSGNTIYF
TGTGCCAGCGGGACTAACTCTGGAAACACCATATATTTT
>TRBV2|TRBJ2-5|.|TRBD1
CASSDRGQETQYF
TGTGCCAGCAGTGACAGGGGGCAGGAGACCCAGTACTTC
>TRBV7-8|TRBJ2-2|.|.
CASKLRSDTRTGELFF
TGTGCCAGCAAATTACGGAGTGATACGCGCACCGGGGAGCTGTTTTTT
>TRBV7-8|TRBJ2-5|.|TRBD2
CASSLAGGTSGSQETQYF
TGTGCCAGCAGCTTAGCGGGGGGGACTAGCGGCTCGCAAGAGACCCAGTACTTC
>TRBV14|TRBJ2-7|.|TRBD1
CASSQVTGAFSHEQYF
TGTGCCAGCAGCCAAGTTACAGGGGCCTTCTCTCACGAGCAGTACTTC
>TRBV9|TRBJ1-2|.|TRBD1
CASSALLQGTNYGYTF
TGTGCCAGCAGCGCTCTACTACAGGGGACTAACTATGGCTACACCTTC
>TRBV11-2|TRBJ1-2|.|TRBD1
CASSHFKEGARGYTF
TGTGCCAGCAGCCATTTCAAGGAGGGGGCGCGGGGCTACACCTTC
>TRBV5-1|TRBJ2-1|.|TRBD2
CASSLEGTSGSGQFF
TGCGCCAGCAGCTTGGAGGGGACTAGCGGCTCGGGGCAGTTCTTC
>TRBV5-1|TRBJ2-4|.|TRBD1
CASSPGTGVWDIQYF
TGCGCCAGCAGCCCCGGGACAGGGGTTTGGGACATTCAGTACTTC
>TRBV5-1|TRBJ2-7|.|TRBD1
CASSPTGTGISYEQYF
TGCGCCAGCAGCCCGACGGGGACAGGGATCTCCTACGAGCAGTACTTC
>TRBV5-4|TRBJ2-3|many|.
CASSYYTGGGTDTQYF
TGTGCCAGCAGCTACTATACAGGGGGAGGGACAGATACGCAGTATTTT
>TRBV18|TRBJ2-5|once|.
CASSPAGETQYF
TGTGCCAGCTCACCCGCGGGAGAGACCCAGTACTTC
>TRBV7-8|TRBJ2-1|.|.
CASSPGLTGNEQFF
TGTGCCAGCAGCCCCGGACTAACGGGGAATGAGCAGTTCTTC
>TRBV19|TRBJ1-1|.|.
CASSIDYFRTANTEAFF
TGTGCCAGTAGTATAGATTACTTTAGGACAGCGAACACTGAAGCTTTCTTT